Below, 32 T cell receptor beta chains from the same sample are listed, as sequenced in a study of blood T cell repertoires in COVID-19 (TCRdb year 2020). To prepare the library, the immunoSEQ multiplex PCR assay was applied. Entries here come from immuneACCESS through TCRdb and include only in-frame sequences with V and J called. Some clones fail to appear in such tables; in the studies checked, an unresolved V gene covers under half of the shortfall, and the cause of the remainder is unknown. The sample yields 70,000 to 90,000 clones; about four fifths were counted once. The top ten hold roughly 18% of the sample. The sequenced sample was peripheral blood. These receptors were obtained from a woman aged 55-70 years with acute or convalescent COVID-19.

This chain joins TRBV11-2 and TRBJ1-2, with 7 bases that match TRBD1. J was trimmed by 6 bases and V by 2 bases; bases with no gene match: 9. This CDR3 comprises 15 residues. Germline CDR1 is SGHAT and CDR2 is FQNNGV. DNA for the CDR3: TGTGCCAGCAGCTTATACCGACAGGGACAAGATGGCTACACCTTC. Its protein is CASSLYRQGQDGYTF.

The chain employs TRBV9 and TRBJ2-2, with D perhaps matching TRBD2 (6 bases). V shed 3 bases and J shed 4 bases, with 13 bases lying between them. CDR1 and CDR2 from the germline V gene are SGDLS and YYNGEE. This CDR3 is 15 amino acids long. CDR3: CASSAGDRPTGELFF. The CDR3 nucleotides are TGTGCCAGCAGCGCGGGGGACCGCCCCACCGGGGAGCTGTTTTTT.

The gene calls are TRBV5-1 and TRBJ1-6, with TRBD1 matching over 9 bases. Germline V CDR1 and CDR2: SGHRS, YFSETQ. The length of the CDR3 is 14 residues. With V trimmed by 3 bases and J by 7 bases, 2 bases remained unmatched. The CDR3 region has the DNA TGCGCCAGCAGCTCCGGACAGGGGAATTCACCCCTCCACTTT. Amino acid sequence: CASSSGQGNSPLHF.

The chain links TRBV7-9 to TRBJ2-2; 8 positions match TRBD1. V was clipped by 5 bases and J by 1 base; unmatched bases: 3. Germline values: CDR1 SEHNR, CDR2 FQNEAQ (reference sequence). CDR3 length equals 15 residues. CDR3 DNA sequence: TGTGCCAGCAGCGCGGGGACAGGGAACACCGGGGAGCTGTTTTTT. Amino acid sequence: CASSAGTGNTGELFF.

The chain employs TRBV6-5 and TRBJ2-1; maybe TRBD1 (5 bases). Germline V CDR1 and CDR2: MNHEY, SVGAGI. Trimming shortened V by 6 bases and J by 4 bases, and 10 bases separated the two germline ends. The CDR3 runs to 13 residues. CDR3 sequence: CASRDNEYNEQFF. The CDR3, as DNA: TGTGCCAGCAGGGACAATGAATACAATGAGCAGTTCTTC.

The V gene is TRBV15, the J gene TRBJ1-5, with a weak D call TRBD1 (6 bases). Deletions cut 0 bases from V and 7 bases from J, with 13 bases between. Germline CDR1 and CDR2: LNHNV and YYDKDF (reference sequence). This CDR3 is 15 amino acids long. The CDR3 DNA follows: TGTGCCACCAGCAGAGACAGGGGAGAGGGACAGCCCCAGCATTTT. Protein: CATSRDRGEGQPQHF.

The chain uses TRBV6-2 or TRBV6-3 and TRBJ1-1; D unclear. The CDR3 runs 17 residues. In germline, CDR1 is MNHEY, CDR2 SVGEGT. V was clipped by 2 bases and J by 1 base, with 17 bases between them. CDR3 DNA: TGTGCCAGCAGTTACGCGACCTTGAGGTCCAGGAACACTGAAGCTTTCTTT. Translating gives CASSYATLRSRNTEAFF.

This chain links TRBV10-1 with TRBJ2-3, with TRBD2 matching 9 bases. Germline CDR1 reads WNHNN; CDR2 reads SYGVQD (reference sequence). This CDR3 is 15 amino acids long. J was trimmed by 0 bases and V by 6 bases; bases with no gene match: 4. CDR3 in amino acids: CASSRLAVSTDTQYF. The CDR3 nucleotides read TGCGCCAGCAGCCGACTAGCGGTGAGCACAGATACGCAGTATTTT.

The gene calls are TRBV7-2 and TRBJ2-6; tentatively, D is TRBD1 (5 bases). The length of the CDR3 is 14 residues. V shed 8 bases and J shed 1 base, with 9 bases lying between them. Looked up from germline, CDR1 is SGHTA and CDR2 is FQGNSA. The CDR3 reads CASLTGSGANVLTF. CDR3 coding DNA: TGTGCCAGCCTAACAGGATCTGGGGCCAACGTCCTGACTTTC.

V is TRBV29-1 and J is TRBJ1-1; D might be TRBD1 (5 bases). Germline CDR1 reads SQVTM; CDR2 reads ANQGSEA. Trimming removed 2 bases at V and 3 bases at J, with 10 bases between. This CDR3 is built from 13 residues. The CDR3 is CSVEKWGDTEAFF. DNA for the CDR3: TGCAGCGTTGAAAAGTGGGGGGACACTGAAGCTTTCTTT.

The chain carries TRBV19 and TRBJ2-1; 12 nucleotides align to TRBD1. The junction had 6 bases not matched to a gene; V was cut back by 4 bases and J by 8 bases. Germline V gene data show CDR1 as LNHDA and CDR2 as SQIVND (reference sequence). The CDR3 sequence is 15 residues long. This CDR3 reads CASSTGTGGIDEQFF. CDR3 DNA sequence: TGTGCCAGTAGTACCGGGACAGGGGGCATCGATGAGCAGTTCTTC.

This clone was recorded many times. In nucleotides, the CDR3 is TGCAGCGTTGGGACAGGGGATCAGCCCCAGCATTTT. Translating gives CSVGTGDQPQHF. This chain joins TRBV29-1 and TRBJ1-5, with TRBD1 matching over 9 bases. J gave up 5 bases and V 4 bases, and 0 bases lay outside the gene matches. CDR3 length equals 12 residues. Germline V CDR1 and CDR2: SQVTM, ANQGSEA.

The chain has TRBV24-1 and TRBJ1-5; TRBD1 agrees at 9 bases. CDR1 and CDR2 (germline): KGHDR, SFDVKD. The CDR3 contains 17 residues. Trimming removed 3 bases from V and 3 bases from J; junction bases left unmatched: 8. The CDR3 reads CATSDEDRGLSNQPQHF. As DNA, the CDR3 is TGTGCCACCAGTGATGAGGACAGGGGCCTTTCCAATCAGCCCCAGCATTTT.

The CDR3 sequence is CASRDVRGNYGYTF. The CDR3 coding sequence is TGTGCCAGCAGGGACGTCAGGGGGAACTATGGCTACACCTTC. This sequence joins TRBV5-5 and TRBJ1-2; 7 bases align to TRBD1. The CDR3 consists of 14 residues. The V segment lost 5 bases and the J segment 2 bases; nucleotides outside the gene matches: 6. Germline CDR1 and CDR2: SGHKS and YYEKEE (reference sequence). Combining the CDR3 with reference TRBV5-5 and TRBJ1-2 gives the whole variable domain DAGVTQSPTHLIKTRGQQVTLRCSPISGHKSVSWYQQVLGQGPQFIFQYYEKEERGRGNFPDRFSARQFPNYSSELNVNALLLGDSALYLCASRDVRGNYGYTFGSGTRLTVV.

This clone was observed once. V gene TRBV7-2 combines with J gene TRBJ2-3, with 11 bases lining up with TRBD2. V was clipped by 5 bases and J by 5 bases; unmatched bases: 6. The germline V gene encodes CDR1 SGHTA and CDR2 FQGNSA. There are 15 residues in the CDR3. CDR3 region: CASSLLAGAVDTQYF. The CDR3 DNA reads as TGTGCCAGCAGCCTACTAGCGGGGGCGGTAGATACGCAGTATTTT.

The V gene is TRBV2, the J gene TRBJ1-1; a weak D match, TRBD1 (5 bases). CDR1 is SNHLY and CDR2 is FYNNEI in the germline V gene. Trimming left V 4 bases short and J 1 base short, with 7 bases between. The CDR3 is 13 amino acids. The CDR3 sequence: CASSADRNTEAFF. CDR3 bases: TGTGCCAGCAGTGCCGACAGGAACACTGAAGCTTTCTTT.

Only a few counts were recorded for this clone. The rearrangement links TRBV9 to TRBJ2-3; D might be TRBD2 (5 bases). Per the germline V gene, CDR1 is SGDLS and CDR2 is YYNGEE. V lost 3 bases and J lost 6, with 8 bases in between. The CDR3 contains 12 residues. The CDR3 spells CASSADWDTQYF. The DNA of the CDR3 is TGTGCCAGCAGCGCGGACTGGGATACGCAGTATTTT.

This chain's CDR3 is CASSPVSSGTGELFF. CDR3 bases: TGTGCCAGCAGCCCCGTCTCTAGCGGCACCGGGGAGCTGTTTTTT. The V call is TRBV6-2 or TRBV6-3, the J call TRBJ2-2, with 7 positions matching TRBD2. The CDR3 is 15 amino acids. The V gene's germline CDR1 is MNHEY and CDR2 SVGEGT. V dropped 6 bases and J dropped 4; count of bases not matched to a gene: 8.

The V gene is TRBV7-9, the J gene TRBJ1-6; D might be TRBD1 (5 bases). Trimming stripped 4 bases from V and 9 bases from J, with 19 bases between. This CDR3 has 16 residues. In germline, CDR1 is SEHNR, CDR2 FQNEAQ (reference sequence). CDR3 nucleotides: TGTGCCAGCAGCTCCATACCTGCAGGGTCTAGTTCACCCCTCCACTTT. Protein product: CASSSIPAGSSSPLHF.

The J gene is TRBJ2-7, the V gene TRBV27, with 9 bases lining up with TRBD2. The CDR3 spans 15 residues. J gave up 2 bases and V 4 bases, and 6 bases lay outside the gene matches. Germline assignment: CDR1 MNHEY and CDR2 SMNVEV (reference sequence). The CDR3 sequence is CASSWVAGDPYEQYF. CDR3 nucleotide sequence: TGTGCCAGCAGTTGGGTAGCGGGGGACCCCTACGAGCAGTACTTC.

J is TRBJ1-6 and V is TRBV5-1; the D is unclear. The V and J ends lost 0 bases and 10 bases respectively, with 11 bases between them. CDR1 is SGHRS, CDR2 YFSETQ, per germline. The CDR3 consists of 14 residues. The CDR3 spells CASSLAGGQSPLHF. The DNA for the CDR3 is TGCGCCAGCAGCTTGGCGGGAGGGCAATCACCCCTCCACTTT.

This rearrangement joins TRBV7-8 to TRBJ2-3; 7 bases map to TRBD2. This CDR3 is built from 17 residues. In germline, CDR1 is SGHVS, CDR2 FQNEAQ. V was clipped by 1 base and J by 0 bases; unmatched bases: 7. The CDR3 DNA follows: TGTGCCAGCAGCTTAGTGGGTAGCGGGCCTAGCACAGATACGCAGTATTTT. Protein sequence: CASSLVGSGPSTDTQYF.

This clone came up once. The rearrangement uses TRBV10-3 and TRBJ1-1; 8 bases line up with TRBD1. Trimming removed 11 bases from V and 2 bases from J; junction bases left unmatched: 13. Per the germline V gene, CDR1 is ENHRY and CDR2 is SYGVKD. The CDR3 has 15 residues. The CDR3 loop reads CASGDGQGSNTEAFF. CDR3 nucleotides: TGTGCCTCAGGGGATGGACAGGGTTCTAACACTGAAGCTTTCTTT.

V gene TRBV29-1 combines with J gene TRBJ2-5; D may be TRBD1 (6 bases). The CDR3 is made up of 13 amino acids. The ends were cut back, 2 bases at V and 1 base at J, with 8 bases in the middle. Germline V gives CDR1 SQVTM, CDR2 ANQGSEA. The CDR3 DNA follows: TGCAGCGTTGAAAGACAGGCCCAAGAGACCCAGTACTTC. Translated, it gives CSVERQAQETQYF.

The V gene is TRBV14, the J gene TRBJ2-6, with D tentatively TRBD1 (6 bases). The CDR3 has 14 residues. The V gene lost 9 bases and the J gene lost 2 bases, with 11 bases spanning the gap. CDR1 SGHDN and CDR2 FVKESK come from the germline V gene. CDR3 nucleotide sequence: TGTGCCAGTTCAAAGGGGGCTGGGGCCAACGTCCTGACTTTC. Translation gives CASSKGAGANVLTF.

This clone was seen a few times. V and J are TRBV12-5 and TRBJ1-5; a possible D gene is TRBD1 (6 bases). V lost 0 bases to trimming and J lost 6 bases, with 12 bases between them. The germline V gene has CDR1 LGHNT and CDR2 FRNRAP. The CDR3 is 15 amino acids. CDR3 region: CASGLVLQGGQPQHF. The CDR3 bases are TGTGCTAGTGGTTTGGTACTACAGGGTGGTCAGCCCCAGCATTTT.

This chain connects TRBV28 to TRBJ1-5; 8 bases are a match to TRBD1. Per the germline V gene, CDR1 is MDHEN and CDR2 is SYDVKM. J lost 4 bases, V lost 10 bases, and 6 bases had no gene match. The CDR3 sequence is 13 residues long. CDR3 in DNA: TGTGCCACCGCACAGGGGGGTAATCAGCCCCAGCATTTT. Protein sequence: CATAQGGNQPQHF.

The genes are TRBV6-5 and TRBJ1-2; a possible D gene is TRBD1 (6 bases). Trimming took 6 bases from V and 8 from J, leaving 16 bases between them. The CDR3 runs 13 residues. Germline V gives CDR1 MNHEY, CDR2 SVGAGI. CDR3 bases: TGTGCCAGCAGGGCTCAGGGGTTCAACGGCTACACCTTC. Translating it yields CASRAQGFNGYTF.

The chain uses TRBV4-3 and TRBJ1-1; D unresolved. CDR1 is LGHNA and CDR2 is YSLEER in the germline V gene. Between the trimmed V and J ends, which lost 1 base and 4 bases, there was a span of 13 bases. The length of the CDR3 is 15 residues. CDR3 sequence reads: CASSQGRRSSTEAFF. The DNA for the CDR3 is TGCGCCAGCAGCCAAGGTAGGCGGTCATCCACTGAAGCTTTCTTT.

In nucleotides, the CDR3 is TGCAGCGTTGCTAGGGGGGGTGGCACAGATACGCAGTATTTT. This translates into CSVARGGGTDTQYF. J is TRBJ2-3 and V is TRBV29-1, with a tentative D call TRBD2 (7 bases). This CDR3 spans 14 amino acids. Trimming removed 4 bases at V and 1 base at J, with 12 bases between. The V gene's germline CDR1 is SQVTM and CDR2 ANQGSEA.

The V and J genes are TRBV28 and TRBJ1-3, with 7 positions matching TRBD1. The CDR3 is 17 amino acids. V lost 6 bases to trimming and J lost 0 bases; unmatched junction nucleotides: 11. Germline loops: CDR1 MDHEN, CDR2 SYDVKM. The CDR3 region has the DNA TGTGCCAGCAGCGTAACAGGGGTAGGAGCCTCTGGAAACACCATATATTTT. It specifies CASSVTGVGASGNTIYF.

The chain has TRBV19 and TRBJ2-5, with D perhaps TRBD1 (5 bases). CDR3 length: 17 amino acids. Per the germline V gene, CDR1 is LNHDA and CDR2 is SQIVND (reference sequence). The V gene lost 4 bases and the J gene lost 2 bases, with 20 bases spanning the gap. This CDR3 reads CASSKGMTVSFQETQYF. DNA of the CDR3: TGTGCCAGTAGTAAGGGTATGACAGTGAGCTTTCAAGAGACCCAGTACTTC. Using reference TRBV19 and TRBJ2-5 for the parts outside the CDR3, the full variable domain is DGGITQSPKYLFRKEGQNVTLSCEQNLNHDAMYWYRQDPGQGLRLIYYSQIVNDFQKGDIAEGYSVSREKKESFPLTVTSAQKNPTAFYLCASSKGMTVSFQETQYFGPGTRLLVL.